This T cell receptor (beta chain) is from a study of blood T cell dynamics during melanoma immunotherapy. Study-wide findings and caveats: It remained unknown if the driving T cell clones were melanoma-specific.

As to this clone: The antigen is unknown.

The sample's time point: pre-treatment baseline. At 12 weeks after first infusion, RECIST 1.1 defined response for most patients. Prior systemic cancer therapy, immunosuppressant use and other active malignancies excluded patients. The CDR3 extends over 13 amino acids. Trimming pared 5 bases from V and 7 bases from J, leaving 12 bases between. Germline CDR1 reads LGHNA; CDR2 reads YSLEER. Here immunoSEQ multiplex PCR was the method, and the copy in TCRdb shows in-frame clones only, minus some. In the table there are about 12,000 clones, about 88% of which are singletons. The chain joins TRBV4-3 to TRBJ2-1; D unresolved. The clonotype originates from a human donor with melanoma. The sample in question was blood, obtained from a patient treated with checkpoint blockade. The CDR3 here is CASSSGLRNEQFF. CDR3 DNA: TGCGCCAGCAGCTCGGGCCTCAGGAATGAGCAGTTCTTC.